The clone carrying this T cell receptor (beta chain) was seen repeatedly, ten times or more. TCRdb fed the multiplex PCR reads into MiXCR, producing one record per CDR3 protein. The sample lists more than 250,000 distinct CDR3 sequences; around 30% were seen once. The record originates from a study of breast tumors, draining lymph nodes, adjacent tissues. The lymph nodes were axillary draining lymph nodes from breast cancer patients. The CDR3 covers 14 residues. Trimming took 4 bases from V and 2 from J, leaving 10 bases between them. Germline V gene data show CDR1 as SGHAT and CDR2 as FQDESV (reference sequence).

The clonotype comes from a female donor with breast cancer. Some clones in this sample may be carry-over from other donors' samples. This rearrangement joins TRBV11-1 to TRBJ2-3, with D unclear. Sequencing input: axillary lymph node tissue. CDR3 sequence (DNA): TGTGCCAGCAGCTCCCCTCCTTCCACAGATACGCAGTATTTT. This codes for CASSSPPSTDTQYF.